This T cell receptor (beta chain) originates from a study of shared clonotypes between healthy human individuals. This CDR3 has 13 residues. Between the trimmed V and J ends, which lost 6 bases and 2 bases, there was a span of 10 bases. Germline assignment: CDR1 LNHDA and CDR2 SQIVND (reference sequence). The data were produced by immunoSEQ multiplex PCR, yet TCRdb's version contains in-frame clones alone and is incomplete. This sample has around 1.5 million clones, with 95% to 99% found just once. Sequenced: naive CD4+ T cells sorted from blood. Subset in this sample: CD45RA+ positively selected. The origin of this receptor is a young man in good health. The chain employs TRBV19 and TRBJ2-5; D is possibly TRBD2 (5 bases). Written as DNA, the CDR3 is TGTGCCAGTAGCGCGACTACACAAGAGACCCAGTACTTC. Amino acid sequence: CASSATTQETQYF.